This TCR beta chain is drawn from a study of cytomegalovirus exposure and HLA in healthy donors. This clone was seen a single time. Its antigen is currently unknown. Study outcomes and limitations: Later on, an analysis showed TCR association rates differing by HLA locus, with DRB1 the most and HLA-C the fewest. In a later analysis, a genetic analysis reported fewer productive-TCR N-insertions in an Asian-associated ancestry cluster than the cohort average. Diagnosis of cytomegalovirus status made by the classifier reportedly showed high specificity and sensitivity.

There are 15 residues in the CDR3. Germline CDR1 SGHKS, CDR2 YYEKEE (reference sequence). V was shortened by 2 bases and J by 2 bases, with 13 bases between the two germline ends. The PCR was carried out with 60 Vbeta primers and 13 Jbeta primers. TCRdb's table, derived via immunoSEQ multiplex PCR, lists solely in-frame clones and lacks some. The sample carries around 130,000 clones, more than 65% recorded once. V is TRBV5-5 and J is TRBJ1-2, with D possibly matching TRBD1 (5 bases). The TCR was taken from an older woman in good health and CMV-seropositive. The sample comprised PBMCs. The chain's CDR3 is CASSLTAGRNYGYTF. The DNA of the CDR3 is TGTGCCAGCAGCTTAACAGCGGGACGGAACTATGGCTACACCTTC. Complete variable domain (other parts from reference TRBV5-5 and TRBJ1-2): DAGVTQSPTHLIKTRGQQVTLRCSPISGHKSVSWYQQVLGQGPQFIFQYYEKEERGRGNFPDRFSARQFPNYSSELNVNALLLGDSALYLCASSLTAGRNYGYTFGSGTRLTVV.